The rows below give T cell receptor beta chains drawn from one sample of a study of T cell responses to AZD1222 COVID-19 vaccine. Here immunoSEQ multiplex PCR was the method, and the copy in TCRdb shows in-frame clones only, minus some. The repertoire consists of about 110,000 clones, with about 82% occurring once and the leading ten covering over 3%. The material was peripheral blood, obtained on day 0 of AZD1222 vaccination. These receptors all stem from an adult in good health. Each CDR3 is given with its conserved first and last residue. A D gene is named only where the DNA matches it firmly. The size of a clone is reported for some rows only, either as once, few or many, or as a class for expanded clones.

len	v_gene	abundance	j_gene	d_gene	CDR3aa	CDR3nt
10	TRBV20-1	NA	TRBJ1-1	NA	CSASLAEAFF	TGCAGTGCTAGTCTGGCTGAAGCTTTCTTT
12	TRBV3-1/TRBV3-2	NA	TRBJ2-5	NA	CASSQEGKTQYF	TGTGCCAGCAGCCAAGAGGGAAAGACCCAGTACTTC
15	TRBV12-5	NA	TRBJ2-2	TRBD2	CASGFLLAGSGELFF	TGTGCTAGTGGTTTCCTTCTAGCGGGGTCCGGGGAGCTGTTTTTT
13	TRBV29-1	NA	TRBJ1-4	NA	CSGEDATNEKLFF	TGCAGCGGTGAGGATGCAACTAATGAAAAACTGTTTTTT
16	TRBV5-5	NA	TRBJ2-6	NA	CASSLLPSAGANVLTF	TGTGCCAGCAGCTTATTGCCGTCCGCTGGGGCCAACGTCCTGACTTTC
16	TRBV4-3	NA	TRBJ2-1	NA	CASSKGGGPTYNEQFF	TGCGCCAGCAGCAAAGGCGGGGGCCCTACCTACAATGAGCAGTTCTTC
16	TRBV18	NA	TRBJ2-2	TRBD1	CASSPPWTGFAGELFF	TGTGCCAGCTCACCACCGTGGACAGGCTTCGCCGGGGAGCTGTTTTTT
16	TRBV28	once	TRBJ1-2	NA	CASSSGGIQWGYGYTF	TGTGCCAGCAGTTCGGGGGGGATTCAATGGGGCTATGGCTACACCTTC
12	TRBV12-3/TRBV12-4	NA	TRBJ2-1	NA	CASSSGFNEQFF	TGTGCCAGCAGTTCTGGATTCAATGAGCAGTTCTTC
14	TRBV5-1	NA	TRBJ2-5	NA	CASSLGTLKETQYF	TGCGCCAGCAGCTTGGGGACCCTAAAAGAGACCCAGTACTTC
14	TRBV11-2	NA	TRBJ1-2	TRBD1	CASRKQGFNYGYTF	TGTGCCAGCAGGAAACAGGGGTTTAACTATGGCTACACCTTC
16	TRBV27	NA	TRBJ2-1	NA	CASSPTGDWLGNEQFF	TGTGCCAGCAGTCCCACTGGGGACTGGCTAGGGAATGAGCAGTTCTTC
15	TRBV28	NA	TRBJ1-1	TRBD1	CASSQPTGGNTEAFF	TGTGCCAGCAGTCAACCGACAGGGGGGAACACTGAAGCTTTCTTT
15	TRBV6-1	NA	TRBJ2-7	NA	CASSDGHLGPYEQYF	TGTGCCAGCAGTGATGGACATCTGGGCCCTTACGAGCAGTACTTC
14	TRBV2	NA	TRBJ2-2	TRBD2	CASGTSGNTGELFF	TGTGCCAGCGGGACTAGCGGTAACACCGGGGAGCTGTTTTTT
13	TRBV6-5	NA	TRBJ1-1	TRBD1	CASTATGGTEAFF	TGTGCCAGCACAGCAACAGGGGGGACTGAAGCTTTCTTT
15	TRBV6-2/TRBV6-3	NA	TRBJ2-3	NA	CASSYRQGYTDTQYF	TGTGCCAGCAGTTACCGCCAGGGATACACAGATACGCAGTATTTT
14	TRBV6-5	NA	TRBJ1-5	TRBD1	CASSWTGQNQPQHF	TGTGCCAGCAGCTGGACAGGGCAAAATCAGCCCCAGCATTTT
13	TRBV6-5	NA	TRBJ1-2	NA	CASSLRATYGYTF	TGTGCCAGCAGTCTTAGGGCCACCTATGGCTACACCTTC
16	TRBV10-3	NA	TRBJ1-3	NA	CAISEGTEDSGNTIYF	TGTGCCATCAGTGAGGGGACCGAAGACTCTGGAAACACCATATATTTT
14	TRBV5-6	few	TRBJ1-1	NA	CASSWGNRNTEAFF	TGTGCCAGCAGCTGGGGGAACAGGAACACTGAAGCTTTCTTT
14	TRBV11-2	once	TRBJ1-2	NA	CASTEGFGNYGYTF	TGTGCCAGCACCGAGGGGTTCGGAAACTATGGCTACACCTTC
15	TRBV10-1	NA	TRBJ2-4	NA	CASSDGPTAKNIQYF	TGCGCCAGCAGTGACGGCCCGACGGCCAAAAACATTCAGTACTTC
15	TRBV7-2	NA	TRBJ2-3	NA	CASSLFWTATDTQYF	TGTGCCAGCAGCTTATTCTGGACAGCCACAGATACGCAGTATTTT
11	TRBV20-1	NA	TRBJ2-7	NA	CSGVSSYEQYF	TGCAGTGGGGTGTCGTCCTACGAGCAGTACTTC
11	TRBV24-1	NA	TRBJ2-7	NA	CASGRGNEQYF	TGTGCCTCGGGTAGGGGTAACGAGCAGTACTTC
15	TRBV5-4	NA	TRBJ1-2	NA	CASSPRGPDGYGYTF	TGTGCCAGCAGCCCCCGGGGTCCTGATGGCTATGGCTACACCTTC
14	TRBV11-3	NA	TRBJ2-3	NA	CASSAQLVTDTQYF	TGTGCCAGCAGCGCACAACTAGTAACAGATACGCAGTATTTT
13	TRBV6-1	NA	TRBJ1-2	NA	CASSERGYYGYTF	TGTGCCAGCAGTGAACGCGGATACTATGGCTACACCTTC
14	TRBV27	NA	TRBJ1-4	NA	CASSLFATNEKLFF	TGTGCCAGCAGTTTATTTGCAACTAATGAAAAACTGTTTTTT
16	TRBV28	NA	TRBJ2-7	NA	CASSLLGALGVYEQYF	TGTGCCAGCAGTTTATTAGGAGCACTTGGGGTCTACGAGCAGTACTTC
15	TRBV4-1	NA	TRBJ2-7	NA	CASSHGQTISYEQYF	TGCGCCAGCAGCCACGGACAGACGATCTCCTACGAGCAGTACTTC
17	TRBV7-2	NA	TRBJ1-4	TRBD1	CASSGGQGGGLNEKLFF	TGTGCCAGCAGCGGAGGGCAGGGGGGTGGCCTCAATGAAAAACTGTTTTTT
14	TRBV5-1	NA	TRBJ2-3	NA	CASRGAGRGDTQYF	TGCGCCAGCAGAGGGGCGGGGCGGGGAGATACGCAGTATTTT
13	TRBV30	NA	TRBJ1-2	NA	CAWNEGTGDGYTF	TGTGCCTGGAATGAAGGGACCGGAGATGGCTACACCTTC
17	TRBV10-3	NA	TRBJ1-2	TRBD1	CAISEPPGQENRYGYTF	TGTGCCATCAGTGAGCCCCCCGGACAGGAGAATCGCTATGGCTACACCTTC